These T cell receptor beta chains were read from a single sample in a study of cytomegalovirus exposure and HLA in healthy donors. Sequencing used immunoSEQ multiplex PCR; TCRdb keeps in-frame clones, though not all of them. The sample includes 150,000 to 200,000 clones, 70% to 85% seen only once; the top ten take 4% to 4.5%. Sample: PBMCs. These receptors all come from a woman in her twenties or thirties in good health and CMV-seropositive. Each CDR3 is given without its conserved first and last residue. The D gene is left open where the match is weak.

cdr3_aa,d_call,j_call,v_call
ASSGDSNEQF,TRBD1,TRBJ2-1,TRBV18
ASSQRTGTDSPLH,TRBD1,TRBJ1-6,TRBV4-3
ASNQGLSYNEQF,NA,TRBJ2-1,TRBV19
ASSLSGQGANGYT,TRBD1,TRBJ1-2,TRBV18
SVALDRATEAF,TRBD1,TRBJ1-1,TRBV29-1
ASSTWDRADYEQY,TRBD1,TRBJ2-7,TRBV19
AIRGRDYYGYT,NA,TRBJ1-2,TRBV6-5
ASSAYYLLSTDTQY,NA,TRBJ2-3,TRBV2
ASSEALENTQY,NA,TRBJ2-3,TRBV2
ASSLDRTETQY,NA,TRBJ2-5,TRBV7-7
ASSHLRVHGYT,NA,TRBJ1-2,TRBV5-4
ASSVAGGGLGSGYT,NA,TRBJ1-2,TRBV9
ASSATSGWYEQY,TRBD2,TRBJ2-7,TRBV6-5
ASSPRGQGRNEQF,TRBD1,TRBJ2-1,TRBV18
AISESLADTQY,NA,TRBJ2-3,TRBV10-3
ASSLAGSYNEQF,NA,TRBJ2-1,TRBV5-6
ASSPRGGEKLF,NA,TRBJ1-4,TRBV27
ASSTLQGARGNTIY,TRBD1,TRBJ1-3,TRBV11-2